This T cell receptor (beta chain) was sequenced during a study of blood T cell repertoires in COVID-19. Across the study: PBMCs, B-cell-depleted T cells, or T cells were the source of the cDNA or gDNA that made up the material.

V lost 7 bases and J lost 0, with 16 bases in between. CDR1 and CDR2 from the germline V gene are LNHDA and SQIVND (reference sequence). This CDR3 has 16 residues. Clones were read by immunoSEQ multiplex PCR, and TCRdb kept only the in-frame ones, dropping some. The sample carries some 150,000 clones, 86% recorded once. The V and J genes are TRBV19 and TRBJ1-5; tentative D call: TRBD1 (6 bases). The sequenced sample was peripheral blood. This TCR derives from a woman aged 60-75 years with COVID-19, enrolled during active disease. Here the CDR3 reads CASMGAHGYSNQPQHF. CDR3 DNA: TGTGCCAGTATGGGGGCCCACGGGTATAGCAATCAGCCCCAGCATTTT.